This entry features one TCR beta chain sequence. This sample stems from a study of blood T cell repertoires in COVID-19. The wider study: T cells, B-cell-depleted T cells, or PBMCs provided the cDNA or gDNA that served as material.

V gave up 1 base and J gave up 2 bases, with 12 bases separating them. The CDR3 has 16 amino acids. Germline CDR1 LNHDA, CDR2 SQIVND (reference sequence). How the authors handled the data: By means of reference gene primer amplification, nucleated cell counts were estimated. Sequencing was performed with immunoSEQ multiplex PCR; in TCRdb, only in-frame clones are kept and a portion is missing. V and J calls and clone size are as listed in that table; D and trimming were resolved from the DNA. The sample shows some 62,000 clones, less than 85% of them seen only once. Specimen: peripheral blood. The rearrangement links TRBV19 to TRBJ1-5; TRBD1 might be the D (6 bases). The sequence derives from a man aged 55 to 69 with acute or convalescent COVID-19. Written as DNA, the CDR3 is TGTGCCAGTAGTATAGTACACAGGGCCGGCAATCAGCCCCAGCATTTT. The encoded protein is CASSIVHRAGNQPQHF.